The rows below give T cell receptor beta chains drawn from one sample of a study of early T cells in non-severe SARS-CoV-2 infection. MiXCR, run by TCRdb on the 5' RACE reads, gives a single entry per CDR3 protein. The sample has about 64,000 distinct CDR3 sequences, around an eighth seen once. The source was whole blood, collected at baseline. The receptor set was obtained from an adult who was a healthcare worker with PCR-confirmed SARS-CoV-2 infection or an uninfected control (not recorded which). The CDR3 runs from the conserved cysteine through the conserved F or W. Each record gives: V gene, J gene, D gene, clone size, CDR3 protein, CDR3 DNA. A D gene is named only where the DNA matches it firmly. The size field is filled for only some rows; it gives once, few, many or a size class.

>TRBV20-1|TRBJ2-1|TRBD2|few
CSAGSSGLSYNEQFF
TGCAGTGCTGGATCTAGCGGCCTTTCCTACAATGAGCAGTTCTTC
>TRBV7-9|TRBJ2-1|TRBD2|-
CASSLDELAGEGKFF
TGTGCCAGCAGCTTAGACGAACTAGCGGGGGAAGGAAAGTTCTTC
>TRBV25-1|TRBJ2-7|-|few
CASRDGGYYEQYF
TGTGCCAGCAGAGATGGCGGTTACTACGAGCAGTACTTC
>TRBV20-1|TRBJ2-7|TRBD1|few
CSAAGTGYEQYF
TGCAGTGCTGCCGGGACAGGATACGAGCAGTACTTC
>TRBV5-5|TRBJ2-5|TRBD2|few
CASSSGTSGTLQETQYF
TGTGCCAGCAGTTCCGGGACTAGCGGGACCCTCCAAGAGACCCAGTACTTC
>TRBV9|TRBJ2-1|-|many
CASSSPADHNEQFF
TGTGCCAGCAGTTCCCCAGCGGACCACAATGAGCAGTTCTTC
>TRBV6-6|TRBJ1-1|TRBD1|few
CASRGDSLWDTEAFF
TGTGCCAGCAGGGGGGACAGCCTCTGGGACACTGAAGCTTTCTTT
>TRBV7-9|TRBJ1-2|-|few
CASSLGENGYTF
TGTGCCAGCAGCTTAGGAGAAAATGGCTACACCTTC
>TRBV4-1|TRBJ1-1|-|-
CASSQDRRNTEAFF
TGCGCCAGCAGCCAAGATAGGAGGAACACTGAAGCTTTCTTT
>TRBV27|TRBJ2-6|-|-
CASRRTGDSGANVLTF
TGTGCCAGCAGAAGAACGGGGGACTCTGGGGCCAACGTCCTGACTTTC
>TRBV6-6|TRBJ2-7|-|-
CASSKVTYEQYF
TGTGCCAGCAGTAAGGTCACCTACGAGCAGTACTTC
>TRBV18|TRBJ2-3|TRBD2|-
CASSPLSSGRTDTQYF
TGTGCCAGCTCACCACTAAGTAGCGGGAGAACAGATACGCAGTATTTT
>TRBV12-3/TRBV12-4|TRBJ2-7|TRBD1|few
CASTTGQRSDEQYF
TGTGCCAGCACCACGGGACAGCGAAGCGACGAGCAGTACTTC
>TRBV1|TRBJ2-7|-|-
CTSSQGVTSYEQYF
TGCACCAGCAGCCAAGGGGTGACTAGCTACGAGCAGTACTTC
>TRBV7-2|TRBJ2-7|-|-
CASSLERGPYEQYF
TGTGCCAGCAGCTTAGAAAGGGGCCCCTACGAGCAGTACTTC
>TRBV9|TRBJ1-4|TRBD1|many
CASSETGGADEKLFF
TGTGCCAGCAGCGAGACAGGGGGCGCGGATGAAAAACTGTTTTTT
>TRBV6-5|TRBJ1-3|-|few
CASSRADSGNTIYF
TGTGCCAGCAGTCGTGCCGACTCTGGAAACACCATATATTTT
>TRBV4-3|TRBJ1-3|-|few
CASSPGLSSGNTIYF
TGCGCCAGCAGCCCGGGCTTAAGCTCTGGAAACACCATATATTTT
>TRBV10-2|TRBJ2-3|-|few
CAGGSESTDTQYF
TGCGCCGGCGGATCCGAGAGCACAGATACGCAGTATTTT
>TRBV12-3/TRBV12-4|TRBJ2-2|-|-
CASRPRQPLSNTGELFF
TGTGCCAGCAGACCCCGACAGCCCCTTTCGAACACCGGGGAGCTGTTTTTT
>TRBV28|TRBJ2-4|-|few
CASSPPADSLAKNIQYF
TGTGCCAGCAGTCCTCCCGCCGACAGTCTAGCCAAAAACATTCAGTACTTC
>TRBV7-8|TRBJ2-3|-|many
CASSPDAGTLGTDTQYF
TGTGCCAGCAGCCCGGATGCCGGGACGCTCGGTACAGATACGCAGTATTTT
>TRBV6-2/TRBV6-3|TRBJ1-1|-|many
CASSDPNTEAFF
TGTGCCAGCAGTGATCCAAACACTGAAGCTTTCTTT
>TRBV7-7|TRBJ2-3|-|many
CASSHNREAPTQYF
TGTGCCAGCAGCCATAACAGGGAGGCCCCCACGCAGTATTTT
>TRBV20-1|TRBJ2-5|-|-
CSARDTLTGETQYF
TGCAGTGCTAGAGATACCCTGACGGGAGAGACCCAGTACTTC
>TRBV28|TRBJ2-7|-|-
CASSPRNTGRRYEQYF
TGTGCCAGCAGCCCTCGGAACACAGGGCGACGCTACGAGCAGTACTTC
>TRBV10-1|TRBJ1-1|TRBD1|few
CARPGQGASTEAFF
TGCGCCAGACCGGGACAGGGGGCAAGCACTGAAGCTTTCTTT
>TRBV12-3/TRBV12-4|TRBJ2-7|-|few
CASSLVTAGEQYF
TGTGCCAGCAGTTTGGTGACAGCAGGGGAGCAGTACTTC
>TRBV18|TRBJ1-5|-|few
CASSPGVGQPQHF
TGTGCCAGCTCACCAGGGGTAGGGCAGCCCCAGCATTTT
>TRBV5-1|TRBJ2-2|-|-
CASSLVPTTGELFF
TGCGCCAGCAGCTTGGTACCTACCACCGGGGAGCTGTTTTTT
>TRBV6-2/TRBV6-3|TRBJ2-2|-|many
CASRTGTAPGELFF
TGTGCCAGCAGGACCGGGACTGCCCCCGGGGAGCTGTTTTTT
>TRBV5-1|TRBJ2-6|-|few
CASRKGTSGANVLTF
TGCGCCAGCAGAAAGGGCACCTCTGGGGCCAACGTCCTGACTTTC
>TRBV20-1|TRBJ2-1|TRBD1|few
CSAVRGPWSSYNEQFF
TGCAGTGCTGTCAGGGGGCCCTGGAGCTCCTACAATGAGCAGTTCTTC
>TRBV7-2|TRBJ2-1|TRBD1|few
CASSPRGGTGLNEQFF
TGTGCCAGCAGCCCTCGTGGCGGGACAGGGCTCAATGAGCAGTTCTTC
>TRBV20-1|TRBJ2-1|TRBD2|-
CSARSGTYNEQFF
TGCAGTGCTAGAAGCGGGACCTACAATGAGCAGTTCTTC
>TRBV20-1|TRBJ2-1|TRBD1|many
CSVHTGTGGNEQFF
TGCAGTGTTCACACCGGGACAGGCGGAAATGAGCAGTTCTTC
>TRBV7-8|TRBJ2-7|TRBD2|few
CASSSMGREDEQYF
TGTGCCAGCAGCTCTATGGGTCGGGAGGACGAGCAGTACTTC
>TRBV6-4|TRBJ2-3|TRBD2|-
CASSETSGGATDTQYF
TGTGCCAGCAGTGAAACTAGCGGGGGGGCGACAGATACGCAGTATTTT
>TRBV20-1|TRBJ2-1|TRBD1|-
CSARGGDRSVSYNEQFF
TGCAGTGCTAGAGGGGGGGACAGGAGTGTTTCCTACAATGAGCAGTTCTTC
>TRBV29-1|TRBJ2-7|TRBD1|few
CSVFGQGTSYEQYF
TGCAGCGTTTTCGGACAGGGAACTTCCTACGAGCAGTACTTC
>TRBV28|TRBJ2-3|TRBD2|many
CASSLGTSVTDTQYF
TGTGCCAGCAGTTTGGGGACTAGCGTCACAGATACGCAGTATTTT